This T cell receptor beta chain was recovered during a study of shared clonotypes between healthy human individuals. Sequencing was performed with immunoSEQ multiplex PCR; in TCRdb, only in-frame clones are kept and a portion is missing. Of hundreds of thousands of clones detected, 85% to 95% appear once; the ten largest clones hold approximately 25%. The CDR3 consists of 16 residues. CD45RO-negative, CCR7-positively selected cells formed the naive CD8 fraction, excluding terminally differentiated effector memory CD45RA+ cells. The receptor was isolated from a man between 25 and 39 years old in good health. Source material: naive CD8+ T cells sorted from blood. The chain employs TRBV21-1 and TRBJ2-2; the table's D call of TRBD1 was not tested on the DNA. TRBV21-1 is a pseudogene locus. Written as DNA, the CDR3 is TGTGCCAGCAGCAAAGCAAGGACAGGGGACACCGGGGAGCTGTTTTTT. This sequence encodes CASSKARTGDTGELFF.